This TCR beta chain was sequenced during a study of T-cell reconstitution after alpha-beta-depleted transplantation in children (TCRdb year 2016). Background for the entire study: T-cell immune reconstitution after TCRalphabeta/CD19-depleted allogeneic hematopoietic cell transplantation in children was quantitatively tracked in the study by means of TCR repertoire profiling. Summary of the overall study and its limitations: In some patients, the high TCRbeta diversity seen at day 60 was put down to recipient T cells and intrathymic progenitors that had survived conditioning. Hyperexpanded clone frequencies declined over subsequent months; after one year, T-cell counts and TCRbeta diversity were mostly attributed to newly produced T cells. Apparently early alphabetaT-cell count recovery about two months after transplant reportedly relied on only several hundred rapidly expanded clones derived from non-depleted graft cells.

This clonotype has at least ten counts. There is no known antigen for this receptor. Within one base of it there is no much larger clone, and no base qualities were kept. The library was made by PCR. TCRdb names Illumina HiSeq 2500 as the instrument used. To normalize quantification of the TCRbeta repertoire, the TCR libraries were built with molecular barcoding that relied on unique molecular identifiers. TCRdb trimmed public reads at Q25 via fastp, called clones via MiXCR and kept in-frame beta chains. Rows with one shared CDR3 protein collapse into an entry with the most common genes and DNA. The sample includes about 4,900 distinct CDR3 sequences, with roughly 26% observed a single time. The ten largest clones represent over 35% of the sample. The sample's time point label is to be understood as: day 60 (about 2 months) after transplantation. In the paper's terms, the treatment or condition label means: allogeneic hematopoietic cell transplantation with graft depleted of TCRalphabeta T cells and CD19 B cells. The transplant recipients were children given TCRalphabeta/CD19-depleted allogeneic hematopoietic cell grafts.

This sample comprised PBMCs, mostly from graft donor cells, obtained 60 days after TCRalphabeta/CD19-depleted stem cell transplant. The clonotype was recovered from a male patient aged 2-9 years who had a stem cell transplant for acute lymphoblastic leukemia, so the T cells may come from the graft donor.

DNA sequence: TGCGCCAGCAGCCGACCGGGACTAGCGGGCCACAATGAGCAGTTCTTC. This encodes CASSRPGLAGHNEQFF. The rearrangement combines TRBV4-1 with TRBJ2-1, with 12 junctional bases fitting TRBD2. There are 16 amino acids in the CDR3, from cysteine to phenylalanine inclusive. The kept DNA is CDR3 alone, 48 bases in frame from the first base. V ends up 4 bases short and J 5 bases short, with an unmatched junction base count of 6. CDR1 is given as MGHRA and CDR2 as YSYEKL, both from the germline V gene.